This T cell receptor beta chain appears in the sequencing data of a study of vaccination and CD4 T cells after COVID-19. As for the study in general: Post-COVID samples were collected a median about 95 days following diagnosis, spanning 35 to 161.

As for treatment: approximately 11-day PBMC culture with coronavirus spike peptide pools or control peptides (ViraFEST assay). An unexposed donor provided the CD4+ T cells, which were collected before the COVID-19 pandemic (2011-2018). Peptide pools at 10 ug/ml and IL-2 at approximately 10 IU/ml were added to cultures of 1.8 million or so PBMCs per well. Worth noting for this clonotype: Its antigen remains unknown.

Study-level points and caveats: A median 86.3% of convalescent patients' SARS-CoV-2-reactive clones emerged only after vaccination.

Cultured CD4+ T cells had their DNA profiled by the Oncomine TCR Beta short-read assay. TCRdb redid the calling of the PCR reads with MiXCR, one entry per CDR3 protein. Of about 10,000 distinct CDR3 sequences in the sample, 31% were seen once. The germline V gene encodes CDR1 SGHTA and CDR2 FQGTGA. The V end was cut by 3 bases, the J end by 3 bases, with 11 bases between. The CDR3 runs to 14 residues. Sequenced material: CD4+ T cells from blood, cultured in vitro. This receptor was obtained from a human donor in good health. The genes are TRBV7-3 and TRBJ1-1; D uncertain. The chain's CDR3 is CASSLTYGDTEAFF. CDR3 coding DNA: TGTGCCAGCAGCTTGACCTATGGGGACACTGAAGCTTTCTTT.